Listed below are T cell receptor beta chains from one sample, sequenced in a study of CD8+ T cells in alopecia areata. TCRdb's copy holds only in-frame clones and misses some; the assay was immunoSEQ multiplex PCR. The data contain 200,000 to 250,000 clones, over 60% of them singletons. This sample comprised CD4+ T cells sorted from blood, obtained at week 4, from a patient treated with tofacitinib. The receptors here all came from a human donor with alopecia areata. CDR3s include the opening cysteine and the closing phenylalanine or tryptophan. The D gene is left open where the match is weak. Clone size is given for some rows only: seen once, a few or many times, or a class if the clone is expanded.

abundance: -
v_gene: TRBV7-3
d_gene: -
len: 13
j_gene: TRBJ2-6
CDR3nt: TGTGCCAGCAGCTTACCTGGGGCCAACGTCCTGACTTTC
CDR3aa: CASSLPGANVLTF

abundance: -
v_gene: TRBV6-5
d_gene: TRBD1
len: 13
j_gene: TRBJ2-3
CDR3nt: TGTGCCAGCAGAAAGACAGGGACGGATACGCAGTATTTT
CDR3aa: CASRKTGTDTQYF

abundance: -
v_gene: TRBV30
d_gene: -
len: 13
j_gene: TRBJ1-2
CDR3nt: TGTGCCTGGACCCTGACAGGTCTCTATGGCTACACCTTC
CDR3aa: CAWTLTGLYGYTF

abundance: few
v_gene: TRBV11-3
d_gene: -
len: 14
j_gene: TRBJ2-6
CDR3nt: TGTGCCAGCAGCCCCTATACTGGGGCCAACGTCCTGACTTTC
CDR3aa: CASSPYTGANVLTF

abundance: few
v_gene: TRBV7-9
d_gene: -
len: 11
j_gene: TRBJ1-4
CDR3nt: TGTGCCAGCAGCTTTAATGAAAAACTGTTTTTT
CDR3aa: CASSFNEKLFF

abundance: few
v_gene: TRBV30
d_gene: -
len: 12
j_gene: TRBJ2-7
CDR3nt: TGTGCCTGGAGTGTAGGTGGAGACGAGCAGTACTTC
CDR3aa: CAWSVGGDEQYF

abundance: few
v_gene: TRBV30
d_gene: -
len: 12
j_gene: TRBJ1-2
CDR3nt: TGTGCCTGGGGAGGGACCGTCTATGGCTACACCTTC
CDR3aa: CAWGGTVYGYTF

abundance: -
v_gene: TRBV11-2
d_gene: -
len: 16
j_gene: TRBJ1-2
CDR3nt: TGTGCCAGCAGCCGAAAGACGGGGATAGATAACTATGGCTACACCTTC
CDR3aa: CASSRKTGIDNYGYTF

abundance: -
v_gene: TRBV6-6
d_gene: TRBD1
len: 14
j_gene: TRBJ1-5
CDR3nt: TGTGCCAGCAGCCAGAGGGACAGTAATCAGCCCCAGCATTTT
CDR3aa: CASSQRDSNQPQHF

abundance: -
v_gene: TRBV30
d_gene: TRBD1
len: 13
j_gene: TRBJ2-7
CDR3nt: TGTGCCTGGAGCGCGGACAGGGGGAACGAGCAGTACTTC
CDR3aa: CAWSADRGNEQYF

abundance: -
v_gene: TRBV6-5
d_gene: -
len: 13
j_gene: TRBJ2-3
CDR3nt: TGTGCCAGCAGCCCGACGTTCACAGATACGCAGTATTTT
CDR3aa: CASSPTFTDTQYF

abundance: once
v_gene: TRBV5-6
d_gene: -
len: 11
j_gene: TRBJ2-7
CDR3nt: TGTGCCAGCAGCACGTTATACGAGCAGTACTTC
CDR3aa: CASSTLYEQYF

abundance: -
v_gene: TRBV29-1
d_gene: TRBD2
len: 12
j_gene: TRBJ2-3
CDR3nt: TGCAGCGTTCGGGGGGGCACAGATACGCAGTATTTT
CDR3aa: CSVRGGTDTQYF

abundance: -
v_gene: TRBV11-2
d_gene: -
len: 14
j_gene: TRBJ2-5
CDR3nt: TGTGCCAGCAGCCGACGTGAGGCCCTAGAGACCCAGTACTTC
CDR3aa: CASSRREALETQYF

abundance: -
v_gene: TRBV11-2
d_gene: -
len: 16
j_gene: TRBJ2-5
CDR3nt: TGTGCCAGCAGCTCTCAAGGGGGGCGCGTACCGGAGACCCAGTACTTC
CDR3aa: CASSSQGGRVPETQYF

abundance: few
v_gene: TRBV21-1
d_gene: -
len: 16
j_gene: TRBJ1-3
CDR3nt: TGTGCCAGCAGCAAAGACCCGGGTTCCTCTGGAAACACCATATATTTT
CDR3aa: CASSKDPGSSGNTIYF

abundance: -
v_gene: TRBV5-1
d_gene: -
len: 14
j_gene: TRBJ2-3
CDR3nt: TGCGCCAGCAGCCCAGGACCAGAACCCGATACGCAGTATTTT
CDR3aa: CASSPGPEPDTQYF

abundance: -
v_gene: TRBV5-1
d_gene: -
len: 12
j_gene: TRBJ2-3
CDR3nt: TGCGCCAGCAGACCTCCCGGGGATACGCAGTATTTT
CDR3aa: CASRPPGDTQYF

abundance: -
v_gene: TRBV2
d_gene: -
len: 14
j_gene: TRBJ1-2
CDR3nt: TGTGCCAGCAGTGAAGCGCTTACCCTCTATGGCTACACCTTC
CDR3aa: CASSEALTLYGYTF

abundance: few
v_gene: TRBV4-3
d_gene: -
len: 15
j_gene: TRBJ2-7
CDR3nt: TGCGCCAGCAGCCAGTACCGCGGGCCCCTCTACGAGCAGTACTTC
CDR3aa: CASSQYRGPLYEQYF

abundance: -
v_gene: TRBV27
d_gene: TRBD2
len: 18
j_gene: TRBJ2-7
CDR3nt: TGTGCCAGCAGCCAAACTCCCCCCCTAGCGGGGCCTGGCTACGAGCAGTACTTC
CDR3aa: CASSQTPPLAGPGYEQYF

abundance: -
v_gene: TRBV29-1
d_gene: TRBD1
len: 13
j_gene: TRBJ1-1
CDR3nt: TGCAGCGTTGACAGGGGGCTGAACACTGAAGCTTTCTTT
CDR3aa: CSVDRGLNTEAFF

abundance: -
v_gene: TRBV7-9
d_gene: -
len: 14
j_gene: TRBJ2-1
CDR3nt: TGTGCCAGCTCCCTGTGGGGGGTTGGCAATGAGCAGTTCTTC
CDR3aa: CASSLWGVGNEQFF

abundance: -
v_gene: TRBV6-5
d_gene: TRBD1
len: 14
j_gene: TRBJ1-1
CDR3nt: TGTGCCAGCACCCTTAGACAGGGGGCAACTGAAGCTTTCTTT
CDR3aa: CASTLRQGATEAFF